These 22 T cell receptor beta chains originate from one sample sequenced in a study of neurological immune-mediated disorders. TCRdb recomputed calls from the 5' RACE reads with MiXCR, one row per CDR3 protein. The repertoire has 65,000 to 85,000 distinct CDR3 sequences, 3% to 4% of them found once; the top ten carry more than 4.5%. Sequencing used PBMCs. These receptors originate from a woman in her 50s with multiple sclerosis.

This clonotype was seen ten or more times. The chain employs TRBV7-7 and TRBJ2-5, with D perhaps matching TRBD1 (5 bases). The CDR3 loop spans 15 amino acids. V lost 5 bases to trimming and J lost 5 bases, with 18 bases between them. Germline values: CDR1 SSHAT, CDR2 FNYEAQ (reference sequence). The CDR3 protein is CASSHHPGQGETQYF. For the CDR3, the DNA is TGTGCCAGCAGCCACCATCCCGGACAAGGGGAGACCCAGTACTTC. Complete variable domain (other parts from reference TRBV7-7 and TRBJ2-5): GAGVSQSPRYKVTKRGQDVTLRCDPISSHATLYWYQQALGQGPEFLTYFNYEAQPDKSGLPSDRFSAERPEGSISTLTIQRTEQRDSAMYRCASSHHPGQGETQYFGPGTRLLVL.

This clonotype was counted ten times or more. This sequence joins TRBV7-9 and TRBJ2-7; the D gene is possibly TRBD1 (6 bases). V was pared by 4 bases and J by 2 bases, with 12 bases between. CDR3 size: 14 residues. Germline V gives CDR1 SEHNR, CDR2 FQNEAQ (reference sequence). In DNA form, the CDR3 reads TGTGCCAGCAGCTCACGGACAGATCCCTACGAGCAGTACTTC. Translated, it gives CASSSRTDPYEQYF. The complete variable domain, with remaining parts taken from reference TRBV7-9 and TRBJ2-7, reads DTGVSQNPRHKITKRGQNVTFRCDPISEHNRLYWYRQTLGQGPEFLTYFQNEAQLEKSRLLSDRFSAERPKGSFSTLEIQRTEQGDSAMYLCASSSRTDPYEQYFGPGTRLTVT.

This clonotype came up many times. The chain joins TRBV20-1 to TRBJ2-5; the match to TRBD2 covers 15 bases. J gave up 5 bases and V 4 bases, and 8 bases lay outside the gene matches. CDR1 and CDR2 from the germline V gene are DFQATT and SNEGSKA (reference sequence). The CDR3 is 16 amino acids. In DNA form, the CDR3 reads TGCAGTGCTATTCGGACTAGCGGGGGGGCACAGGAGACCCAGTACTTC. Amino acid sequence: CSAIRTSGGAQETQYF.

This clonotype was seen ten or more times. J is TRBJ2-1 and V is TRBV5-1; D unresolved. Per germline, CDR1 SGHRS and CDR2 YFSETQ. The V and J ends lost 2 bases and 5 bases respectively, with 11 bases between them. The CDR3 runs to 14 residues. The CDR3 bases are TGCGCCAGCAGCTTTATTAATCGCGACAATGAGCAGTTCTTC. Protein product: CASSFINRDNEQFF. The whole variable domain, filled in from reference TRBV5-1 and TRBJ2-1, reads KAGVTQTPRYLIKTRGQQVTLSCSPISGHRSVSWYQQTPGQGLQFLFEYFSETQRNKGNFPGRFSGRQFSNSRSEMNVSTLELGDSALYLCASSFINRDNEQFFGPGTRLTVL.

This clonotype has ten or more counts. The chain couples TRBV12-3 or TRBV12-4 to TRBJ1-1, with unresolved D. This CDR3 is 13 amino acids long. Trimming left V 2 bases short and J 0 bases short, with 4 bases between. The DNA for the CDR3 is TGTGCCAGCAGTTTATTCGTGAACACTGAAGCTTTCTTT. Its translation: CASSLFVNTEAFF.

This clonotype was detected ten times or more. The CDR3 sequence: CASSQQWGDGYTF. CDR3 DNA: TGTGCCAGCAGCCAACAATGGGGGGATGGCTACACCTTC. V and J are TRBV25-1 and TRBJ1-2; D is possibly TRBD1 (5 bases). V gave up 6 bases and J gave up 6 bases, with 14 bases separating them. Germline CDR1 and CDR2: MGHDK and SYGVNS. The CDR3 length is 13 residues.

As regards this clonotype: This may stem from a read error, because a much larger clone lies one nucleotide away. CDR3 in DNA: TGTGCCAGCAGTTTCTTGGGTTCGGATTCACCCCTCAACTTT. Protein sequence: CASSFLGSDSPLNF. The chain uses TRBV6-6 and TRBJ1-6, with D hard to call. CDR1 MNHNY and CDR2 SVGAGI come from the germline V gene (reference sequence). This CDR3 is 14 amino acids long.

This clonotype was seen many times. The chain joins TRBV24-1 to TRBJ1-4, with D unclear. Trimming took 3 bases from V and 8 from J, leaving 12 bases between them. This CDR3 is built from 14 residues. The germline V gene has CDR1 KGHDR and CDR2 SFDVKD. CDR3 protein: CATSDRGFGEKLFF. The CDR3, as DNA: TGTGCCACCAGTGATCGAGGGTTTGGAGAAAAACTGTTTTTT.

This clonotype was counted many times. J is TRBJ2-5 and V is TRBV7-2; D perhaps matches TRBD1 (5 bases). The CDR3 consists of 14 residues. Trimming stripped 2 bases from V and 2 bases from J, with 9 bases between. Germline lookup yields CDR1 SGHTA and CDR2 FQGNSA. CDR3 protein: CASSLSGWQETQYF. DNA for the CDR3: TGTGCCAGCAGCTTATCAGGGTGGCAAGAGACCCAGTACTTC.

The sample holds many counts of this clonotype. This sequence joins TRBV4-3 and TRBJ1-1, with 10 bases aligning to TRBD1. There are 17 residues in the CDR3. The V gene's germline CDR1 is LGHNA and CDR2 YSLEER. V lost 0 bases, J lost 5 bases, and 9 bases stayed unmatched. The CDR3 sequence: CASSQDGTGVGFTEAFF. The CDR3 bases are TGCGCCAGCAGCCAAGATGGGACAGGGGTTGGATTTACTGAAGCTTTCTTT.

This clonotype was counted at least ten times. J is TRBJ2-5 and V is TRBV12-3 or TRBV12-4, with D unresolved. The CDR3 has 14 residues. V lost 5 bases to trimming and J lost 2 bases, with 12 bases between them. CDR3 bases: TGTGCCAGCAGTATAAACTACCTACAAGAGACCCAGTACTTC. Its protein is CASSINYLQETQYF.

This clonotype has at least ten counts. The rearrangement joins TRBV12-3 or TRBV12-4 to TRBJ1-2; the D is unclear. This CDR3 contains 11 residues. V lost 3 bases and J lost 4, with 3 bases in between. The CDR3 region has the DNA TGTGCCAGCAGTTTCGGCTATGGCTACACCTTC. Its translation is CASSFGYGYTF.

This clonotype was seen at least ten times. V usage is TRBV20-1 and J usage is TRBJ2-7, with 7 bases fitting TRBD2. The CDR3 extends over 10 amino acids. Germline loops: CDR1 DFQATT, CDR2 SNEGSKA (reference sequence). V shed 5 bases, J shed 6 bases, and the junction held 1 base outside the gene matches. The CDR3 DNA follows: TGCAGTGCTGGGGGGGTCGAGCAGTACTTC. This sequence encodes CSAGGVEQYF.

Ten or more counts support this clonotype. This chain joins TRBV5-1 and TRBJ1-5; possibly TRBD1 for D (6 bases). The CDR3 runs 16 residues. Per germline, CDR1 SGHRS and CDR2 YFSETQ. The V gene lost 0 bases and the J gene lost 5 bases, with 15 bases spanning the gap. The CDR3 region is CASSLEGGTADQPQHF. CDR3 nucleotides: TGCGCCAGCAGCTTGGAGGGGGGAACGGCAGATCAGCCCCAGCATTTT. Based on the CDR3 plus reference TRBV5-1 and TRBJ1-5, the full variable domain is KAGVTQTPRYLIKTRGQQVTLSCSPISGHRSVSWYQQTPGQGLQFLFEYFSETQRNKGNFPGRFSGRQFSNSRSEMNVSTLELGDSALYLCASSLEGGTADQPQHFGDGTRLSIL.

This clonotype was seen many times. The rearrangement links TRBV20-1 to TRBJ1-4, with a possible D match to TRBD1 (6 bases). The CDR3 extends over 15 amino acids. Germline CDR1 and CDR2: DFQATT and SNEGSKA (reference sequence). Trimming pared 1 base from V and 10 bases from J, leaving 19 bases between. The CDR3 spells CSARGPSDSLGKLFF. CDR3 nucleotide sequence: TGCAGTGCTAGAGGCCCTTCGGACAGTCTTGGAAAACTGTTTTTT.

This clonotype occurred many times. The chain joins TRBV20-1 to TRBJ1-2; D may be TRBD1 (6 bases). With 3 bases removed from V and 2 bases from J, the gap between germline ends came to 10 bases. CDR1 is DFQATT, CDR2 SNEGSKA, per germline (reference sequence). CDR3 size: 13 residues. The DNA of the CDR3 is TGCAGTGCTAGCACACAGGGAAACTATGGCTACACCTTC. Translating it yields CSASTQGNYGYTF.

In its sample, this clonotype was seen many times. The chain joins TRBV20-1 to TRBJ1-1, with D hard to call. Per the germline V gene, CDR1 is DFQATT and CDR2 is SNEGSKA (reference sequence). This CDR3 contains 13 residues. Trimming took off 5 bases at V and 0 bases at J, with 10 bases between the two ends. CDR3 sequence: CSAAGGVNTEAFF. The CDR3 DNA sequence: TGCAGTGCTGCCGGTGGGGTGAACACTGAAGCTTTCTTT.

This clonotype occurred many times. The J gene is TRBJ2-6, the V gene TRBV5-1, with a tentative D call TRBD1 (5 bases). Trimming left V 4 bases short and J 0 bases short, with 14 bases between. Germline lookup yields CDR1 SGHRS and CDR2 YFSETQ. The CDR3 has 17 amino acids. The CDR3 loop reads CASSLGHAYSGANVLTF. CDR3 DNA sequence: TGCGCCAGCAGCCTCGGACACGCTTACTCTGGGGCCAACGTCCTGACTTTC.

This clonotype has ten or more counts. The V call is TRBV24-1, the J call TRBJ2-3, with 10 bases that match TRBD2. Germline values: CDR1 KGHDR, CDR2 SFDVKD. The V segment lost 2 bases and the J segment 3 bases; nucleotides outside the gene matches: 7. The CDR3 contains 17 residues. CDR3 residues: CATSDSPGLATTDTQYF. The CDR3 DNA follows: TGTGCCACCAGTGATTCGCCGGGACTAGCGACGACAGATACGCAGTATTTT.

The table lists this clonotype with many counts. This chain uses TRBV29-1 with TRBJ2-3; D may be TRBD2 (6 bases). This CDR3 region has 13 residues. Germline V gives CDR1 SQVTM, CDR2 ANQGSEA. V lost 4 bases to trimming and J lost 8 bases, with 16 bases between them. The CDR3 DNA sequence: TGCAGCGTTGTCAACGGGGGAGAAGGTACGCAGTATTTT. Translating it yields CSVVNGGEGTQYF.

This clonotype was recorded many times. V gene TRBV5-5 combines with J gene TRBJ2-5, with D possibly being TRBD2 (5 bases). The CDR3 is made up of 15 amino acids. Germline CDR1 SGHKS, CDR2 YYEKEE (reference sequence). Trimming removed 5 bases at V and 1 base at J, with 15 bases between. Here the CDR3 DNA reads TGTGCCAGCAGACCGGACCGGGGTCCCCAAGAGACCCAGTACTTC. Encoded protein: CASRPDRGPQETQYF.

In this sample, this clonotype turned up many times. The V call is TRBV3-1, the J call TRBJ1-2; maybe TRBD1 (6 bases). The germline V and J ends were trimmed by 1 base and 1 base, with 13 bases remaining between them. From germline, CDR1 is LGHDT and CDR2 YNNKEL (reference sequence). This CDR3 has 16 residues. CDR3 sequence: CASSQVGGAGNYGYTF. CDR3 DNA sequence: TGTGCCAGCAGCCAAGTGGGGGGCGCTGGTAACTATGGCTACACCTTC.